This note documents a single T cell receptor (beta chain) sequence. Its antigen remains unknown. From RNA, the CDR3 regions of TCR beta chains were amplified and sequenced. HTBI primers primed a first-round RT-PCR, and a second-round multiplex PCR followed. TCRdb itself ran the multiplex PCR reads through MiXCR, one entry per CDR3 protein. Among about 340,000 distinct CDR3 sequences listed, roughly 17% were seen once. The record originates from a study of Graves' ophthalmopathy and Graves' hyperthyroidism. Whole-study results and caveats: From stable hyperthyroidism, ophthalmopathy was separated by a 13-signature model with 85% to 90% sensitivity and roughly 81% specificity.

Trimming pared 6 bases from V and 5 bases from J, leaving 13 bases between. The CDR3 length is 13 residues. CDR1 and CDR2 from the germline V gene are MNHEY and SMNVEV (reference sequence). Diagnosis relied on clinical symptoms, serum thyroxine, TRAb, thyroid ultrasound and orbital computed tomography. The sequencing input was peripheral blood. This receptor was obtained from an adult man with Graves' ophthalmopathy. This chain links TRBV27 with TRBJ2-5; perhaps TRBD1 as D (6 bases). In DNA, the CDR3 is TGTGCCAGCAGGACACAGGGATCGGAGACCCAGTACTTC. Translation: CASRTQGSETQYF.